The rows below give T cell receptor beta chains drawn from one sample of a study of T cell responses to AZD1222 COVID-19 vaccine. The repertoire was sequenced with immunoSEQ multiplex PCR; TCRdb's copy has only in-frame clones and lacks some. The sample consists of approximately 190,000 clones, more than 75% of them appearing once. Material: peripheral blood, obtained on day 0 of AZD1222 vaccination. Every receptor here comes from an adult in good health. CDR3s include the opening cysteine and the closing phenylalanine or tryptophan. The D gene is left open where the match is weak.

V	D	J	CDR3
TRBV5-1	TRBD2	TRBJ2-7	CASSFRQGGTSGRGEQYF
TRBV11-2	NA	TRBJ1-6	CASSRGGQGDKSPLHF
TRBV2	NA	TRBJ2-3	CASSEDGGTSTDTQYF
TRBV5-4	NA	TRBJ2-1	CASRSPGTTNSYNEQFF
TRBV29-1	NA	TRBJ1-5	CSVAISGANQPQHF
TRBV7-2	NA	TRBJ2-7	CASSFAVSYEQYF
TRBV6-1	TRBD2	TRBJ2-1	CASSDTSGNYNEQFF
TRBV14	TRBD1	TRBJ2-7	CASSPGQGAYEQYF
TRBV7-2	TRBD2	TRBJ2-3	CASSLAAASGGAYTQYF
TRBV5-1	NA	TRBJ2-1	CASSLAVVNEQFF
TRBV29-1	TRBD2	TRBJ2-3	CSVGSFGASGLLVTQYF
TRBV7-9	NA	TRBJ1-3	CASSSDSPRVSAGNTIYF
TRBV2	NA	TRBJ1-2	CASSELDRDYGYTF
TRBV6-1	NA	TRBJ1-5	CASSELVTPQHF
TRBV18	TRBD1	TRBJ2-7	CASSPGQGFGTYEQYF
TRBV4-3	NA	TRBJ2-2	CASSQDRLTGLFF
TRBV5-4	NA	TRBJ1-3	CASSPTQGLGNTIYF
TRBV5-4	NA	TRBJ2-6	CASSDPGRVSGANVLTF
TRBV10-3	NA	TRBJ1-1	CAIRRGGNTEAFF
TRBV7-9	NA	TRBJ1-2	CASSLDGDDYGYTF
TRBV10-3	NA	TRBJ2-2	CAISGGPNFATGELFF
TRBV29-1	NA	TRBJ1-2	CSGRGDDGYTF
TRBV9	TRBD2	TRBJ2-2	CASSAHGLAGGGELFF
TRBV28	NA	TRBJ1-3	CASSSGALSGNTIYF
TRBV10-1	TRBD1	TRBJ2-2	CASSSGQQTGELFF
TRBV19	NA	TRBJ2-7	CASSMGKGLYEQYF
TRBV19	NA	TRBJ2-7	CASSIRSGSYEQYF
TRBV3-1/TRBV3-2	NA	TRBJ2-7	CASSQSPGREQYF
TRBV7-9	NA	TRBJ1-5	CASSFRNQPQHF
TRBV4-2	TRBD2	TRBJ2-2	CASSQGPHSTSGGPGSGELFF
TRBV14	NA	TRBJ1-1	CASSPSLNTEAFF
TRBV10-1	NA	TRBJ2-3	CASSGSRSGVTDTQYF
TRBV6-5	TRBD1	TRBJ1-2	CASRRYRGPNYGYTF
TRBV5-1	TRBD2	TRBJ2-3	CASSLARAGATDTQYF
TRBV18	TRBD1	TRBJ1-2	CASSPGQGFYGYTF
TRBV19	TRBD1	TRBJ1-1	CASSLTGADTEAFF
TRBV9	TRBD1	TRBJ1-1	CASSVVGGSNTEAFF
TRBV11-2	NA	TRBJ1-4	CASSLRGVGGKLFF
TRBV3-1/TRBV3-2	TRBD2	TRBJ2-5	CASSPSGGTRRETQYF
TRBV11-2	NA	TRBJ1-1	CASSARTEYEGTEAFF
TRBV11-2	NA	TRBJ1-4	CASSLRQGWANEKLFF
TRBV24-1	TRBD2	TRBJ2-3	CATSARGGSTDTQYF
TRBV9	TRBD1	TRBJ2-1	CASSLGQGKPLFHNEQFF
TRBV5-4	TRBD2	TRBJ2-7	CASRMGLAPREQYF
TRBV7-2	NA	TRBJ2-5	CASSLGAAGSQETQYF
TRBV11-2	TRBD2	TRBJ2-5	CASSFSLAGGLRVEETQYF